This TCR beta chain was found in a study of blood T cells in healthy people across ages. The CDR3 totals 19 residues. The germline V gene encodes CDR1 MGHRA and CDR2 YSYEKL. With a J-beta primer mix and a sample-barcoded 5' primer, a second PCR ran about 6 to 11 cycles. Each cDNA molecule was tagged by a template-switch adaptor that had 12 random nucleotides. MiXCR, applied by TCRdb to the 5' RACE reads, yields one record per CDR3 protein. Among approximately 850,000 distinct CDR3 sequences listed, roughly 44% were seen once. V is TRBV4-1 and J is TRBJ2-1; D is perhaps TRBD2 (7 bases). The DNA matches TRBJ2-7 better at its end, which makes the J call doubtful. Specimen: blood. This clonotype was obtained from a man between 60 and 70 years old in good health. DNA of the CDR3: TGCGCCAGCAGCCAAGCAAGGGGCAGTCGGGGGGCCTCCTACAATGAGCAGTACTTC. As protein: CASSQARGSRGASYNEQYF.